The table lists the clone carrying this TCR beta chain with many counts. The antigen is not known. Arm-PCR of CDR3 regions and iRepertoire HTBI primers were used to build TCR beta libraries. TCRdb analysed the multiplex PCR reads with MiXCR anew, one entry per CDR3 protein. Of some 370,000 distinct CDR3 sequences listed, approximately 25% are singletons. Time point of the sample: persistent/refractory GD, antithyroid drugs over 5 years with positive TRAb. PBMCs were the source of the RNA used for TCR sequencing. This specimen belongs to a study of regulatory T cells in long-lasting Graves disease. Study results and caveats: The persistent group shared around 2,700 public clonotypes, more than the approximately 1,000 shared by new patients.

Germline CDR1 MDHEN, CDR2 SYDVKM. Trimming took off 3 bases at V and 7 bases at J, with 24 bases between the two ends. There are 17 residues in the CDR3. The V gene is TRBV28, the J gene TRBJ1-1; D is perhaps TRBD1 (6 bases). The sample here was peripheral blood mononuclear cells (PBMCs), taken when the disease was refractory, from a patient treated with antithyroid drugs. The source of this sequence is a woman aged 40 to 50 with Graves disease. CDR3 nucleotides: TGTGCCAGCAGTTTTTACTTCACCCGGGACACGACGCGTGAAGCTTTCTTT. It is translated as CASSFYFTRDTTREAFF. Variable domain in full (rest from reference TRBV28 and TRBJ1-1): DVKVTQSSRYLVKRTGEKVFLECVQDMDHENMFWYRQDPGLGLRLIYFSYDVKMKEKGDIPEGYSVSREKKERFSLILESASTNQTSMYLCASSFYFTRDTTREAFFGQGTRLTVV.